These 22 T cell receptor beta chains originate from one sample sequenced in a study of radiotherapy plus CTLA-4 blockade in lung cancer. Only in-frame clones appear in the TCRdb table, and some are missing; sequencing was by immunoSEQ multiplex PCR. This table has approximately 100,000 clones, over 75% appearing once. Sample: peripheral blood, taken from a patient treated with radiotherapy plus ipilimumab. The receptors stem from a human donor with non-small cell lung cancer that progressed on radiotherapy plus ipilimumab. Some clones in this sample may be carry-over from other donors' samples.

This clone was counted once. The chain combines TRBV11-2 with TRBJ2-5; 8 nucleotides line up with TRBD2. Trimming cost V 3 bases and J 4 bases; bases outside gene matches: 4. CDR3 size: 14 residues. The germline V gene has CDR1 SGHAT and CDR2 FQNNGV. CDR3 sequence: CASSFLAGLETQYF. Written as DNA, the CDR3 is TGTGCCAGCAGCTTTTTAGCGGGGTTAGAGACCCAGTACTTC.

V and J are TRBV2 and TRBJ1-5, with 11 positions matching TRBD1. Looked up from germline, CDR1 is SNHLY and CDR2 is FYNNEI. The junction had 8 bases not matched to a gene; V was cut back by 6 bases and J by 1 base. The CDR3 runs 17 residues. This CDR3 is CASSHRTGGLSNQPQHF. The CDR3 DNA reads TGTGCCAGCAGCCACAGGACAGGGGGCTTGAGCAATCAGCCCCAGCATTTT.

CDR3 nucleotide sequence: TGTGCCAGCAGCTGGTACGAGCAGTACTTC. Protein sequence: CASSWYEQYF. The chain has TRBV7-9 and TRBJ2-7; D remains ambiguous. The CDR3 is made up of 10 amino acids. The germline gives CDR1 SEHNR, CDR2 FQNEAQ (reference sequence). V was cut by 4 bases and J by 4 bases, with 2 bases left in between.

The genes are TRBV7-2 and TRBJ2-5, with D uncertain. CDR3 length equals 14 residues. Germline V lookup: CDR1 SGHTA, CDR2 FQGNSA. V lost 0 bases, J lost 5 bases, and 10 bases lay in between. The chain's CDR3 is CASSLAATRETQYF. As DNA, the CDR3 is TGTGCCAGCAGCTTAGCGGCTACGAGGGAGACCCAGTACTTC.

This clone was recorded once. The rearrangement uses TRBV28 and TRBJ2-1; 8 bases are shared with TRBD2. V was clipped by 5 bases and J by 4 bases; unmatched bases: 10. Germline assignment: CDR1 MDHEN and CDR2 SYDVKM. CDR3 length: 16 amino acids. CDR3 protein: CASSLPLGGAYNEQFF. CDR3 sequence (DNA): TGTGCCAGCAGTCTCCCACTCGGGGGGGCATACAATGAGCAGTTCTTC.

In DNA, the CDR3 is TGTGCCAGCAGCCAAGATCTTGTAACTAGCGGGGTTCAGGGGGACGAGCAGTACTTC. This encodes CASSQDLVTSGVQGDEQYF. This chain connects TRBV4-2 to TRBJ2-7; 10 nucleotides match TRBD2. V shed 0 bases, J shed 5 bases, and the junction held 16 bases outside the gene matches. CDR3 length: 19 residues. Germline lookup yields CDR1 LGHNA and CDR2 YNFKEQ.

The rearrangement joins TRBV11-2 to TRBJ1-6; D gene ambiguous. Germline V CDR1 and CDR2: SGHAT, FQNNGV. This CDR3 has 14 residues. Trimming pared 2 bases from V and 8 bases from J, leaving 10 bases between. The CDR3 DNA sequence: TGTGCCAGCAGCTTATTAGTTGGAGATTCACCCCTCCACTTT. Its translation: CASSLLVGDSPLHF. Full variable domain (outside the CDR3, taken from reference TRBV11-2 and TRBJ1-6): EAGVAQSPRYKIIEKRQSVAFWCNPISGHATLYWYQQILGQGPKLLIQFQNNGVVDDSQLPKDRFSAERLKGVDSTLKIQPAKLEDSAVYLCASSLLVGDSPLHFGNGTRLTVT.

V and J are TRBV5-1 and TRBJ2-7; D call uncertain. The V and J ends lost 2 bases and 0 bases respectively, with 6 bases between them. This CDR3 is 13 amino acids long. From germline, CDR1 is SGHRS and CDR2 YFSETQ. This CDR3 reads CASSLGSSYEQYF. Written as DNA, the CDR3 is TGCGCCAGCAGCTTAGGTAGCTCCTACGAGCAGTACTTC.

The gene calls are TRBV6-1 and TRBJ1-5, with 7 bases fitting TRBD1. Germline trimming cut 2 bases from V and 4 bases from J; bases unmatched to any gene: 5. Germline V gene sequence: CDR1 MNHNS, CDR2 SASEGT. This CDR3 spans 15 amino acids. CDR3 sequence: CASSERDRVNQPQHF. CDR3 nucleotides: TGTGCCAGCAGTGAAAGAGACAGGGTGAATCAGCCCCAGCATTTT.

This clone was counted a few times. The chain carries TRBV18 and TRBJ2-5; tentatively, D is TRBD2 (6 bases). The V end was cut by 3 bases, the J end by 2 bases, with 19 bases between. The CDR3 totals 17 residues. The germline gives CDR1 KGHSH, CDR2 LQKENI. The CDR3 loop reads CASSPLPGGGIQETQYF. Here the CDR3 DNA reads TGTGCCAGCTCACCCCTCCCCGGTGGGGGGATACAAGAGACCCAGTACTTC.

By frequency in the sample, this clone is medium-sized (0.01 to 0.1%). The V and J genes are TRBV2 and TRBJ2-5; tentatively, D is TRBD2 (6 bases). The CDR3 contains 15 residues. CDR1 is SNHLY, CDR2 FYNNEI, per germline. Trimming took off 5 bases at V and 9 bases at J, with 22 bases between the two ends. The CDR3 nucleotides read TGTGCCAGCAGTTATCCTAATGGGGGGTCTGCGGCCCAGTACTTC. It yields the protein CASSYPNGGSAAQYF.

This chain joins TRBV2 and TRBJ1-3, with D maybe TRBD1 (5 bases). V was clipped by 0 bases and J by 0 bases, with 12 bases between them. The CDR3 spans 17 residues. Looked up from germline, CDR1 is SNHLY and CDR2 is FYNNEI. CDR3 nucleotide sequence: TGTGCCAGCAGTGAAGCGCCCAGGGACTACTCTGGAAACACCATATATTTT. It codes for CASSEAPRDYSGNTIYF.

The rearrangement joins TRBV2 to TRBJ1-5, with unresolved D. V shed 1 base and J shed 8 bases, with 9 bases lying between them. The germline V gene encodes CDR1 SNHLY and CDR2 FYNNEI. The CDR3 is made up of 13 amino acids. The CDR3 DNA reads as TGTGCCAGCAGTGAAGGGGTCACGGAGCCCCAGCATTTT. This encodes CASSEGVTEPQHF.

The V and J genes are TRBV28 and TRBJ1-6; D gene ambiguous. Looked up from germline, CDR1 is MDHEN and CDR2 is SYDVKM. V was cut by 6 bases and J by 6 bases, with 6 bases left in between. The CDR3 covers 12 residues. CDR3: CASSKVNSPLHF. The CDR3 DNA reads TGTGCCAGCAGCAAGGTTAATTCACCCCTCCACTTT.

The chain has TRBV5-1 and TRBJ1-4; possible D gene TRBD1, 5 bases. V was trimmed by 7 bases and J by 5 bases, leaving 15 bases between them. CDR3 size: 14 residues. Per germline, CDR1 SGHRS and CDR2 YFSETQ. The DNA of the CDR3 is TGCGCCAGCTCCCGGGGGGACGAGAATGAAAAACTGTTTTTT. This sequence encodes CASSRGDENEKLFF.

V and J are TRBV9 and TRBJ1-2; perhaps TRBD1 as D (5 bases). The V gene lost 3 bases and the J gene lost 1 base, with 10 bases spanning the gap. In germline, CDR1 is SGDLS, CDR2 YYNGEE. This CDR3 contains 14 residues. CDR3 coding DNA: TGTGCCAGCAGCGACGACAGTCTTAACTATGGCTACACCTTC. Translation: CASSDDSLNYGYTF.

Of note for this clone: Mismatch with germline at one junction end may stem from a read error. V gene TRBV6-5 combines with J gene TRBJ1-4; TRBD1 is a possible D gene (6 bases). Germline V gene lookup returns CDR1 MNHEY and CDR2 SVGAGI. The CDR3 is made up of 12 amino acids. The CDR3 DNA reads TGTGCCAGCGGTTACCGGGGACAAACGCTGTTTTTT. Its translation: CASGYRGQTLFF.

The CDR3: CATSGTYQETQYF. The CDR3, as DNA: TGTGCCACCTCCGGGACTTACCAAGAGACCCAGTACTTC. The rearrangement joins TRBV19 to TRBJ2-5; D possibly corresponds to TRBD2 (6 bases). This CDR3 has 13 residues. Germline lookup yields CDR1 LNHDA and CDR2 SQIVND (reference sequence). Deletions cut 10 bases from V and 0 bases from J, with 12 bases between.

The J gene is TRBJ1-2, the V gene TRBV4-3, with TRBD1 as a possible D gene (5 bases). There are 15 residues in the CDR3. Germline V gene sequence: CDR1 LGHNA, CDR2 YSLEER. V was clipped by 0 bases and J by 4 bases, with 12 bases between them. CDR3 amino acids: CASSQDVGLGYGYTF. CDR3 nucleotide sequence: TGCGCCAGCAGCCAAGACGTGGGGCTGGGCTATGGCTACACCTTC.

This clone was seen more than once but under ten times. This sequence joins TRBV4-1 and TRBJ1-3, with 7 bases lining up with TRBD1. V was pared by 1 base and J by 0 bases, with 3 bases of the junction left unmatched. The CDR3 has 16 residues. Germline V gives CDR1 MGHRA, CDR2 YSYEKL. The CDR3 spells CASSQVQGSSGNTIYF. The DNA for the CDR3 is TGCGCCAGCAGCCAAGTACAGGGGAGCTCTGGAAACACCATATATTTT.

The rearrangement joins TRBV6-6 to TRBJ2-3; tentative D call: TRBD1 (6 bases). V lost 8 bases and J 6 bases, leaving 15 bases between the germline ends. The V gene's germline CDR1 is MNHNY and CDR2 SVGAGI (reference sequence). The length of the CDR3 is 13 residues. The CDR3 loop reads CASGAGVSDTQYF. The CDR3, as DNA: TGTGCCAGCGGTGCAGGGGTGTCGGATACGCAGTATTTT.

The CDR3 is CASASGGTDTQYF. The DNA of the CDR3 is TGTGCTAGTGCCTCGGGGGGCACAGATACGCAGTATTTT. This chain uses TRBV12-5 with TRBJ2-3, with D possibly being TRBD2 (6 bases). The CDR3 is 13 residues long. V lost 7 bases and J 1 base, leaving 9 bases between the germline ends. CDR1 is LGHNT and CDR2 is FRNRAP in the germline V gene.